This T cell receptor beta chain was profiled in a study of T cell responses to AZD1222 COVID-19 vaccine. Study as a whole: Researchers grouped second doses given at about 4 or about 12 weeks into one pool. The study's findings and limits: Spike-specific TCR breadth rose after two AZD1222 doses, and depth rose as well.

Notes on this clone: No antigen is known for it.

TCRdb's copy holds only in-frame clones and misses some; the assay was immunoSEQ multiplex PCR. The repertoire includes over 150,000 clones, roughly nine tenths of them detected once, and approximately 6.9% sits in the top ten. This CDR3 region has 15 residues. Germline V gene sequence: CDR1 KGHSH, CDR2 LQKENI. Trimming removed 1 base at V and 4 bases at J, with 13 bases between. This chain connects TRBV18 to TRBJ1-1; D possibly corresponds to TRBD1 (5 bases). The sequencing used peripheral blood, collected on day 0 of AZD1222 vaccination. The sequence was collected from an adult in good health. The CDR3 loop reads CASSPQRGRGTEAFF. The CDR3, as DNA: TGTGCCAGCTCACCACAGAGGGGTAGGGGCACTGAAGCTTTCTTT. The full variable domain, its missing parts supplied by reference TRBV18 and TRBJ1-1, is NAGVMQNPRHLVRRRGQEARLRCSPMKGHSHVYWYRQLPEEGLKFMVYLQKENIIDESGMPKERFSAEFPKEGPSILRIQQVVRGDSAAYFCASSPQRGRGTEAFFGQGTRLTVV.